This T cell receptor (beta chain) is drawn from a study of blood T cell repertoires in COVID-19. The table came from immunoSEQ multiplex PCR; TCRdb's copy has only in-frame clones and leaves some out. The sample comprises approximately 350,000 clones, over 80% of which are singletons, and 5.1% rests with the top ten. Germline assignment: CDR1 MGHDK and CDR2 SYGVNS. The CDR3 has 13 amino acids. V was cut by 4 bases and J by 7 bases, with 14 bases left in between. The sequencing input was PBMCs or T cells enriched from blood (not recorded which). The chain employs TRBV25-1 and TRBJ2-7, with D perhaps TRBD1 (5 bases). The sequence came from a woman between 50 and 59 years old who had recovered from COVID-19. The CDR3 sequence is CASSVAGLGEQYF. CDR3 coding DNA: TGTGCCAGCAGTGTCGCAGGGCTGGGAGAGCAGTACTTC.